Listed below are T cell receptor beta chains from one sample, sequenced in a study of graft-versus-host responses after intestinal transplantation. These receptors lack a known antigen. Repertoires were generated with immunoSEQ multiplex PCR, while TCRdb's copy carries only in-frame clones and drops some. The sample comprises 75,000 to 100,000 clones, 80% to 95% of which are singletons, and 0.49% rests with the top ten. Source: unstimulated CD8+ T cells sorted from spleen or lymph node cells, taken before intestinal transplant. These receptors originate from a human donor who received an intestinal transplant. Both conserved end residues are part of each CDR3. The D gene is left open where the match is weak. The size entry is marked missing in some rows and otherwise reads once, few, many or a size class.

V gene	clone size	J gene	D gene	CDR3 protein	CDR3 DNA
TRBV28	-	TRBJ1-2	-	CASSARWNYGYTF	TGTGCCAGCAGTGCCAGGTGGAACTATGGCTACACCTTC
TRBV27	-	TRBJ2-5	TRBD1	CASSLYVGQTQETQYF	TGTGCCAGCAGTTTATATGTGGGACAGACCCAAGAGACCCAGTACTTC
TRBV4-3	few	TRBJ1-1	-	CASSQGGQNMNTEAFF	TGCGCCAGCAGCCAAGGAGGACAGAACATGAACACTGAAGCTTTCTTT
TRBV28	-	TRBJ2-7	TRBD1	CASSNRDSSSYEQYF	TGTGCCAGCAGTAACCGGGACAGCAGCTCCTACGAGCAGTACTTC
TRBV4-1	-	TRBJ2-1	-	CASSQVSNEQFF	TGCGCCAGCAGCCAAGTCTCTAATGAGCAGTTCTTC
TRBV27	-	TRBJ1-1	-	CASSPVLRNTEAFF	TGTGCCAGCAGCCCCGTCTTGCGGAACACTGAAGCTTTCTTT
TRBV5-1	-	TRBJ2-7	TRBD1	CASSTGQGFYEQYF	TGCGCCAGCAGCACGGGACAGGGATTCTACGAGCAGTACTTC
TRBV6-1	-	TRBJ2-7	TRBD2	CATWTSGDYEQYF	TGTGCCACCTGGACTAGCGGGGACTACGAGCAGTACTTC
TRBV5-8	-	TRBJ2-3	TRBD1	CASSQTGTGMTDTQYF	TGTGCCAGCAGCCAAACCGGGACAGGGATGACAGATACGCAGTATTTT
TRBV19	-	TRBJ1-2	TRBD1	CASSSLIRGPIYGYTF	TGTGCCAGTAGTAGCCTAATCAGGGGGCCAATCTATGGCTACACCTTC
TRBV4-2	-	TRBJ1-1	-	CASSQDGSAGWAFF	TGTGCCAGCAGCCAAGATGGGTCGGCAGGGTGGGCTTTCTTT
TRBV27	once	TRBJ1-2	TRBD1	CASAPGTGGNYGYTF	TGTGCCAGCGCACCCGGGACAGGGGGAAACTATGGCTACACCTTC
TRBV19	-	TRBJ2-7	TRBD1	CASSIGTGQLYEQYF	TGTGCCAGTAGTATAGGAACGGGACAGCTATACGAGCAGTACTTC
TRBV6-5	-	TRBJ1-4	-	CASSYSQGSTNEKLFF	TGTGCCAGCAGTTACTCTCAGGGATCAACTAATGAAAAACTGTTTTTT
TRBV27	-	TRBJ2-7	-	CASSFAGSDYEQYF	TGTGCCAGCAGTTTCGCCGGGAGTGACTACGAGCAGTACTTC
TRBV30	-	TRBJ1-4	TRBD1	CAWNTQGAPYYEKLFF	TGTGCCTGGAACACCCAGGGGGCCCCCTACTATGAAAAACTGTTTTTT
TRBV14	-	TRBJ1-1	-	CASSQVGGWDTEAFF	TGTGCCAGCAGCCAAGTGGGGGGGTGGGACACTGAAGCTTTCTTT
TRBV5-1	-	TRBJ2-7	TRBD1	CASSPTGVPYEQYF	TGCGCCAGCAGTCCGACAGGGGTCCCCTACGAGCAGTACTTC
TRBV7-8	-	TRBJ2-7	TRBD1	CASSENRGLAYEQYF	TGTGCCAGCAGCGAAAACAGGGGGCTCGCCTACGAGCAGTACTTC
TRBV13	-	TRBJ2-7	TRBD2	CASSLGPGAGDYEQYF	TGTGCCAGCAGCTTAGGCCCCGGAGCGGGAGACTACGAGCAGTACTTC
TRBV7-9	-	TRBJ1-3	-	CASSTNLWTRISGNTIYF	TGTGCCAGCAGCACAAATTTATGGACTCGAATCTCTGGAAACACCATATATTTT
TRBV4-1	-	TRBJ2-1	-	CASGRGIEQFF	TGCGCCAGCGGGAGGGGGATTGAGCAGTTCTTC
TRBV11-2	-	TRBJ2-3	-	CASSLALDTQYF	TGTGCCAGCAGCTTAGCCCTAGATACGCAGTATTTT
TRBV5-6	-	TRBJ2-7	TRBD2	CASTRTSGGVYEQYF	TGTGCCAGCACCAGGACTAGCGGGGGAGTCTACGAGCAGTACTTC
TRBV19	-	TRBJ1-2	-	CASTTVYYGYTF	TGTGCCAGTACAACAGTCTACTATGGCTACACCTTC
TRBV4-1	-	TRBJ2-1	TRBD2	CASSQEGTSGFVNEQFF	TGCGCCAGCAGCCAAGAAGGGACTAGCGGGTTTGTCAATGAGCAGTTCTTC
TRBV27	-	TRBJ2-5	TRBD2	CASSLFGGGGQTQYF	TGTGCCAGCAGTTTATTCGGGGGGGGAGGACAGACCCAGTACTTC
TRBV14	-	TRBJ1-1	-	CASSQEVATNTEAFF	TGTGCCAGCAGCCAAGAGGTGGCAACGAACACTGAAGCTTTCTTT
TRBV30	-	TRBJ2-2	-	CAWSLSGELFF	TGTGCCTGGAGTCTATCCGGGGAGCTGTTTTTT
TRBV7-7	-	TRBJ2-1	-	CASRRLASEEYYNEQFF	TGTGCCAGCAGACGGTTGGCTAGCGAAGAATATTACAATGAGCAGTTCTTC
TRBV27	-	TRBJ1-6	TRBD1	CASSRGGTALYNSPLHF	TGTGCCAGCAGTCGGGGGGGGACAGCGCTCTATAATTCACCCCTCCACTTT
TRBV30	-	TRBJ1-4	-	CAWSKLNEKLFF	TGTGCCTGGAGTAAACTGAATGAAAAACTGTTTTTT